One sample yielded the 25 T cell receptor beta chains listed below, sequenced in a study of Ad26.COV2.S vaccination and SARS-CoV-2 variants. Treatment meaning: roughly 19 received Ad26.COV2.S at low or high dose, single or two shots; about 5 received placebo; per-sample allocation not given. Sampling took place 63 days after the first vaccine or placebo injection. Assay used: immunoSEQ multiplex PCR; TCRdb lists only in-frame clones, some missing. The sample lists about 480,000 clones; 87% were seen once. The starting material was peripheral blood, obtained in a trial of Ad26.COV2.S vaccine versus placebo. The receptors were gathered from a person aged 18-60 years who received the Ad26.COV2.S COVID-19 vaccine or a placebo.

The chain joins TRBV29-1 to TRBJ2-2; 9 bases are a match to TRBD1. The CDR3 length is 13 residues. Trimming cost V 5 bases and J 5 bases; bases outside gene matches: 3. Germline CDR1 reads SQVTM; CDR2 reads ANQGSEA. CDR3 residues: CSVLTGGTGELFF. For the CDR3, the DNA is TGCAGCGTTTTGACAGGGGGGACCGGGGAGCTGTTTTTT.

J is TRBJ1-3 and V is TRBV24-1; D not resolved. CDR1 is KGHDR, CDR2 SFDVKD, per germline. With 2 bases removed from V and 0 bases from J, the gap between germline ends came to 10 bases. The CDR3 is 16 residues long. CDR3 DNA: TGTGCCACCAGTGATTACTGGACCCCCTCTGGAAACACCATATATTTT. Translation: CATSDYWTPSGNTIYF.

The J gene is TRBJ2-3, the V gene TRBV12-3 or TRBV12-4; the D gene could be TRBD1 or TRBD2 (5 bases each). Trimming took off 7 bases at V and 6 bases at J, with 8 bases between the two ends. The CDR3 runs 11 residues. Here the CDR3 reads CASTGADTQYF. The CDR3 DNA is TGTGCCAGCACCGGGGCGGATACGCAGTATTTT.

This sequence joins TRBV30 and TRBJ1-2; D is perhaps TRBD1 (5 bases). Per the germline V gene, CDR1 is GTSNPN and CDR2 is SVGIG (reference sequence). Trimming removed 3 bases from V and 5 bases from J, with 10 bases in between. The CDR3 length is 12 residues. The CDR3 DNA reads as TGTGCCTGGAGCGGGACTCTTTATGGCTACACCTTC. As protein: CAWSGTLYGYTF.

The chain joins TRBV5-6 to TRBJ2-7; tentatively, D is TRBD1 or TRBD2 (5 bases each). The CDR3 is made up of 13 amino acids. The V gene's germline CDR1 is SGHDT and CDR2 YYEEEE. V was cut by 3 bases and J by 2 bases, with 9 bases left in between. The CDR3 DNA follows: TGTGCCAGCAGCTCGGGACCTGCCTACGAGCAGTACTTC. Protein product: CASSSGPAYEQYF. The whole variable domain, remainder taken from reference TRBV5-6 and TRBJ2-7, is DAGVTQSPTHLIKTRGQQVTLRCSPKSGHDTVSWYQQALGQGPQFIFQYYEEEERQRGNFPDRFSGHQFPNYSSELNVNALLLGDSALYLCASSSGPAYEQYFGPGTRLTVT.

This clone has a count of ten or more. The chain uses TRBV20-1 and TRBJ2-2; 12 nucleotides line up with TRBD2. The CDR3 is made up of 15 amino acids. Trimming cost V 3 bases and J 6 bases; bases outside gene matches: 5. Germline V gene lookup returns CDR1 DFQATT and CDR2 SNEGSKA (reference sequence). Here the CDR3 DNA reads TGCAGTGCTAGTCTAGCGGGAGGGTTTGCCGGGGAGCTGTTTTTT. Amino acids: CSASLAGGFAGELFF.

This chain uses TRBV10-3 with TRBJ2-7; D possibly corresponds to TRBD2 (5 bases). V was cut by 1 base and J by 3 bases, with 13 bases left in between. Germline assignment: CDR1 ENHRY and CDR2 SYGVKD. This CDR3 contains 15 residues. CDR3 region: CAISELRGLFYEQYF. CDR3 bases: TGTGCCATCAGTGAGTTACGCGGGCTATTCTACGAGCAGTACTTC.

J is TRBJ2-7 and V is TRBV7-8; 7 bases fit TRBD1. J was trimmed by 5 bases and V by 4 bases; bases with no gene match: 17. Germline V gene sequence: CDR1 SGHVS, CDR2 FQNEAQ. CDR3 length: 17 residues. The CDR3 DNA reads TGTGCCAGCAGCTCCTGGGCAGGGGGAGCCGGGAAGGACGAGCAGTACTTC. Amino acid sequence: CASSSWAGGAGKDEQYF.

The chain combines TRBV19 with TRBJ2-3; D might be TRBD2 (6 bases). Germline CDR1 is LNHDA and CDR2 is SQIVND (reference sequence). This CDR3 is built from 16 residues. V was cut by 4 bases and J by 2 bases, with 16 bases left in between. CDR3 coding DNA: TGTGCCAGTAGTAGAACGCAGGCTAGCGTCACAGATACGCAGTATTTT. Protein product: CASSRTQASVTDTQYF. The full variable domain, with the rest looked up from reference TRBV19 and TRBJ2-3, is DGGITQSPKYLFRKEGQNVTLSCEQNLNHDAMYWYRQDPGQGLRLIYYSQIVNDFQKGDIAEGYSVSREKKESFPLTVTSAQKNPTAFYLCASSRTQASVTDTQYFGPGTRLTVL.

The chain uses TRBV11-3 and TRBJ2-1; D might be TRBD2 (5 bases). In germline, CDR1 is SGHNT, CDR2 YENEEA. The CDR3 runs to 16 residues. Trimming removed 0 bases at V and 3 bases at J, with 12 bases between. CDR3 residues: CASSLDPGGYYNEQFF. CDR3 in DNA: TGTGCCAGCAGCTTAGATCCAGGAGGCTACTACAATGAGCAGTTCTTC.

The CDR3 loop is CATSDSQLAGGEHNEQFF. The CDR3 DNA follows: TGTGCCACCAGTGATTCCCAACTAGCGGGAGGGGAACACAATGAGCAGTTCTTC. This chain joins TRBV24-1 and TRBJ2-1; 13 bases are a match to TRBD2. The CDR3 spans 18 residues. Looked up from germline, CDR1 is KGHDR and CDR2 is SFDVKD. The ends lost 2 bases at V and 5 bases at J; junction bases unmatched: 8.

The rearrangement joins TRBV15 to TRBJ1-5; 10 nucleotides agree with TRBD1. J gave up 6 bases and V 5 bases, and 13 bases lay outside the gene matches. Germline-derived CDR1 and CDR2 are LNHNV and YYDKDF (reference sequence). The CDR3 sequence is 17 residues long. Here the CDR3 DNA reads TGTGCCACCAGCCCCGCAGAGGGACAGGGGAAGAGTCAGCCCCAGCATTTT. It specifies CATSPAEGQGKSQPQHF.

J is TRBJ2-1 and V is TRBV9; 7 nucleotides line up with TRBD2. CDR1 SGDLS and CDR2 YYNGEE come from the germline V gene. The CDR3 sequence is 14 residues long. Trimming at V came to 0 bases and at J to 9 bases, leaving 6 bases not matched to a gene. CDR3 DNA sequence: TGTGCCAGCAGCGTAGCTCCGGGAGGAGGTGAGCAGTTCTTC. Translated, it gives CASSVAPGGGEQFF.

This rearrangement joins TRBV11-1 to TRBJ2-2, with 7 bases matching TRBD1. J gave up 7 bases and V 3 bases, and 5 bases lay outside the gene matches. Per germline, CDR1 SGHAT and CDR2 FQDESV (reference sequence). The CDR3 covers 14 residues. The CDR3 spells CASSLDRSDGELFF. DNA for the CDR3: TGTGCCAGCAGCTTGGACAGGTCCGACGGGGAGCTGTTTTTT.

Written as DNA, the CDR3 is TGTGCTAGTGGTTTCGGGGACAGGGACCTCGCGGAGCTGTTTTTT. It is translated as CASGFGDRDLAELFF. The chain links TRBV12-5 to TRBJ2-2; TRBD1 agrees at 9 bases. V gave up 3 bases and J gave up 10 bases; unmatched junction bases: 9. This CDR3 comprises 15 residues. The germline gives CDR1 LGHNT, CDR2 FRNRAP.

V usage is TRBV27 and J usage is TRBJ2-2; 7 bases fit TRBD2. Per germline, CDR1 MNHEY and CDR2 SMNVEV (reference sequence). V trimming: 3 bases; J trimming: 5 bases; junction bases outside the gene matches: 3. The CDR3 sequence is 14 residues long. As DNA, the CDR3 is TGTGCCAGCAGTTTTGGTAGCGGGACCGGGGAGCTGTTTTTT. It yields the protein CASSFGSGTGELFF.

The V and J genes are TRBV28 and TRBJ2-3; the D is unclear. CDR1 and CDR2 (germline): MDHEN, SYDVKM. V lost 3 bases, J lost 8 bases, and 6 bases lay in between. The CDR3 contains 11 residues. The CDR3 here is CASSLTGTQYF. The CDR3 DNA reads as TGTGCCAGCAGTTTGACTGGTACGCAGTATTTT.

The chain employs TRBV7-9 and TRBJ1-1; D unresolved. V was trimmed by 5 bases and J by 0 bases, leaving 7 bases between them. The CDR3 consists of 13 residues. Germline V gives CDR1 SEHNR, CDR2 FQNEAQ (reference sequence). CDR3 protein: CASSETVNTEAFF. The CDR3, as DNA: TGTGCCAGCAGCGAAACAGTGAACACTGAAGCTTTCTTT.

The CDR3: CASSLGVKQETQYF. Here the CDR3 DNA reads TGTGCCAGCAGCTTAGGAGTGAAACAAGAGACCCAGTACTTC. This sequence joins TRBV7-2 and TRBJ2-5; no firm D call. Trimming took 1 base from V and 2 from J, leaving 8 bases between them. In germline, CDR1 is SGHTA, CDR2 FQGNSA. This CDR3 is built from 14 residues. The full variable domain, its missing parts supplied by reference TRBV7-2 and TRBJ2-5, is GAGVSQSPSNKVTEKGKDVELRCDPISGHTALYWYRQSLGQGLEFLIYFQGNSAPDKSGLPSDRFSAERTGGSVSTLTIQRTQQEDSAVYLCASSLGVKQETQYFGPGTRLLVL.

The chain couples TRBV28 to TRBJ2-7, with D maybe TRBD1 (6 bases). This CDR3 comprises 14 residues. V lost 4 bases and J 4 bases, leaving 14 bases between the germline ends. Germline CDR1 MDHEN, CDR2 SYDVKM. This CDR3 reads CASSSTGALYEQYF. The CDR3 coding sequence is TGTGCCAGCAGTTCGACAGGAGCCCTTTACGAGCAGTACTTC.

The chain uses TRBV29-1 and TRBJ2-1, with D unresolved. Trimming removed 3 bases at V and 8 bases at J, with 17 bases between. The CDR3 totals 14 residues. Germline V gene data show CDR1 as SQVTM and CDR2 as ANQGSEA. DNA for the CDR3: TGCAGCGTTGATATGGGCCCCATTAGTGATGAGCAGTTCTTC. This sequence encodes CSVDMGPISDEQFF.

The chain links TRBV19 to TRBJ2-3; 7 bases line up with TRBD2. Germline-derived CDR1 and CDR2 are LNHDA and SQIVND (reference sequence). CDR3 size: 16 residues. V gave up 3 bases and J gave up 1 base; unmatched junction bases: 7. The DNA of the CDR3 is TGTGCCAGTAGTATGTCGGGCGGGAGAGGCACAGATACGCAGTATTTT. As protein: CASSMSGGRGTDTQYF.

The chain employs TRBV10-3 and TRBJ1-2; D is possibly TRBD1 (5 bases). V dropped 6 bases and J dropped 5 bases, with 7 bases sitting between them. Germline V CDR1 and CDR2: ENHRY, SYGVKD. The CDR3 totals 11 residues. The chain's CDR3 is CAIRGGYGYTF. In nucleotides, the CDR3 is TGTGCCATCAGGGGGGGTTATGGCTACACCTTC.

V and J are TRBV10-1 and TRBJ2-7; TRBD1 is a possible D gene (5 bases). The CDR3 loop spans 16 amino acids. Germline CDR1 is WNHNN and CDR2 is SYGVQD (reference sequence). Trimming cost V 1 base and J 2 bases, with 15 bases left between them. The CDR3, as DNA: TGCGCCAGCAGTGAGTTTCTGGCAGGGATCACCTACGAGCAGTACTTC. It translates to CASSEFLAGITYEQYF.

V usage is TRBV10-2 and J usage is TRBJ2-3; D gene unclear. CDR1 is WSHSY and CDR2 is SAAADI in the germline V gene. This CDR3 has 13 residues. Trimming removed 4 bases at V and 4 bases at J, with 9 bases between. The CDR3 loop is CASSALGADTQYF. In nucleotides, the CDR3 is TGCGCCAGCAGTGCCCTAGGTGCAGATACGCAGTATTTT.